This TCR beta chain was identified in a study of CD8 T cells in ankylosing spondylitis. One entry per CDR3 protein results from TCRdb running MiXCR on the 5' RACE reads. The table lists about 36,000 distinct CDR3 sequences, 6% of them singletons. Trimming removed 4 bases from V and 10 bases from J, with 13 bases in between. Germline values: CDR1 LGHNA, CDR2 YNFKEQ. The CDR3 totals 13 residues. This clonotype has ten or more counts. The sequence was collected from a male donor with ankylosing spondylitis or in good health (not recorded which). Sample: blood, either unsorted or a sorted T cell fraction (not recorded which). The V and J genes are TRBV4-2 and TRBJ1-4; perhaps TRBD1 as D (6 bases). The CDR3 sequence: CASSLNREGKLFF. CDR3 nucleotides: TGTGCCAGCAGCCTCAACAGGGAGGGAAAACTGTTTTTT.